Following are 22 T cell receptor beta chains from one sample sequenced in a study of human T cells and chemical hapten exposure. TCRdb reprocessed the RACE reads via MiXCR and lists one record per CDR3 protein. The data contain some 400,000 distinct CDR3 sequences, less than 6.5% of them singletons. Documented time point: pre-sensitization, week 0. Described treatment: therapeutic diphenylcyclopropenone sensitization with weekly scalp DPC. Sequenced here: whole blood, sampled in connection with sensitization to the hapten diphenylcyclopropenone (DPC). The receptor set was obtained from a woman in her 50s with alopecia areata. Some clones in this sample may be carry-over from other donors' samples.

In this sample, this clonotype turned up a few times. The rearrangement uses TRBV29-1 and TRBJ1-1; D is unresolved. The CDR3 has 12 amino acids. Germline values: CDR1 SQVTM, CDR2 ANQGSEA. V was trimmed by 7 bases and J by 2 bases, leaving 11 bases between them. CDR3 protein: CSAMDGNTEAFF. As DNA, the CDR3 is TGCAGCGCTATGGACGGCAACACTGAAGCTTTCTTT.

The chain uses TRBV3-1 and TRBJ2-7; 12 bases are a match to TRBD2. The trim removed 4 bases at V and 3 bases at J, leaving 4 bases unmatched. The CDR3 consists of 15 residues. Germline-derived CDR1 and CDR2 are LGHDT and YNNKEL (reference sequence). The chain's CDR3 is CASSPTSGGNYEQYF. The DNA of the CDR3 is TGTGCCAGCAGCCCGACTAGCGGGGGAAACTACGAGCAGTACTTC.

There are many counts of this clonotype. This CDR3 is CASSAVGAGGPNTQYF. The CDR3 DNA reads TGTGCCAGCAGTGCGGTTGGAGCGGGGGGCCCGAATACGCAGTATTTT. The rearrangement uses TRBV6-1 and TRBJ2-3; 9 bases line up with TRBD2. CDR3 length equals 16 residues. V shed 4 bases, J shed 7 bases, and the junction held 12 bases outside the gene matches. Looked up from germline, CDR1 is MNHNS and CDR2 is SASEGT.

V and J are TRBV7-9 and TRBJ2-7; D might be TRBD1 (6 bases). The CDR3 runs to 12 residues. V shed 4 bases and J shed 5 bases, with 9 bases lying between them. The germline V gene has CDR1 SEHNR and CDR2 FQNEAQ (reference sequence). The CDR3 nucleotides are TGTGCCAGCAGCTCAGGGGTCCACGAGCAGTACTTC. Encoded protein: CASSSGVHEQYF.

Regarding this clonotype: A single base separates this from a much larger clone, so it may be a read error. V gene TRBV9 combines with J gene TRBJ2-5; 16 nucleotides agree with TRBD2. CDR1 and CDR2 from the germline V gene are SGDLS and YYNGEE. This CDR3 has 14 residues. Germline trimming cut 7 bases from V and 5 bases from J; bases unmatched to any gene: 2. The CDR3 reads CASGTSGRAETQYF. The DNA of the CDR3 is TGTGCCAGCGGGACTAGCGGGAGGGCGGAGACCCAGTACTTC.

This rearrangement joins TRBV24-1 to TRBJ2-1, with TRBD2 matching over 13 bases. This CDR3 is built from 16 residues. Germline CDR1 is KGHDR and CDR2 is SFDVKD. V was clipped by 3 bases and J by 4 bases; unmatched bases: 2. Here the CDR3 DNA reads TGTGCCACCAGTGATCCGACTAGCGGGAGGTACAATGAGCAGTTCTTC. It encodes CATSDPTSGRYNEQFF.

This clonotype appeared many times. This rearrangement joins TRBV10-2 to TRBJ1-5; D gene ambiguous. The CDR3 spans 13 residues. V was clipped by 6 bases and J by 5 bases, with 11 bases between them. Germline lookup yields CDR1 WSHSY and CDR2 SAAADI. CDR3 DNA: TGCGCCAGCAGGTTCGGTGATTATCAGCCCCAGCATTTT. Translated: CASRFGDYQPQHF.

This clonotype was seen more than once but under ten times. This chain links TRBV7-8 with TRBJ1-3; 8 bases are a match to TRBD1. Germline V gene sequence: CDR1 SGHVS, CDR2 FQNEAQ. Losses at the gene ends were 5 bases for V and 6 bases for J; bases not matched to a gene: 6. The length of the CDR3 is 14 residues. In DNA, the CDR3 is TGTGCCAGCAGCGGACGGACAGGGCTAAACACCATATATTTT. The encoded protein is CASSGRTGLNTIYF. Filled out from reference TRBV7-8 and TRBJ1-3, the complete variable domain reads GAGVSQSPRYKVAKRGQDVALRCDPISGHVSLFWYQQALGQGPEFLTYFQNEAQLDKSGLPSDRFFAERPEGSVSTLKIQRTQQEDSAVYLCASSGRTGLNTIYFGEGSWLTVV.

This clonotype was counted a few times. This rearrangement joins TRBV6-6 to TRBJ1-1, with D perhaps TRBD1 (5 bases). CDR1 MNHNY and CDR2 SVGAGI come from the germline V gene (reference sequence). V lost 2 bases, J lost 8 bases, and 9 bases lay in between. This CDR3 is 12 amino acids long. The CDR3 here is CASSYLGEEAFF. The CDR3 region has the DNA TGTGCCAGCAGTTACCTGGGGGAAGAAGCTTTCTTT.

In its sample, this clonotype was seen many times. The chain links TRBV12-3 or TRBV12-4 to TRBJ2-7; 8 nucleotides line up with TRBD1. The CDR3 is 13 amino acids. With 8 bases clipped from V and 3 bases from J, the junction kept 6 bases outside the gene matches. The chain's CDR3 is CASRRDRSYEQYF. Written as DNA, the CDR3 is TGTGCCAGCCGCCGGGACAGGAGCTACGAGCAGTACTTC.

This clonotype has only a few counts. The chain uses TRBV6-5 and TRBJ1-6; D gene unclear. Germline values: CDR1 MNHEY, CDR2 SVGAGI. The CDR3 length is 16 residues. The V end was cut by 5 bases, the J end by 0 bases, with 11 bases between. CDR3 DNA sequence: TGTGCCAGCAGTCACGGTCGTACCTCCTATAATTCACCCCTCCACTTT. Amino acid sequence: CASSHGRTSYNSPLHF.

The table lists this clonotype with a few counts. This chain links TRBV7-2 with TRBJ2-3; D unresolved. The CDR3 contains 15 residues. The V gene's germline CDR1 is SGHTA and CDR2 FQGNSA. Trimming removed 1 base at V and 8 bases at J, with 16 bases between. CDR3 amino acids: CASSLDSSTIGTQYF. CDR3 nucleotides: TGTGCCAGCAGCTTAGACTCCTCCACGATAGGTACGCAGTATTTT.

The table lists this clonotype with many counts. The chain has TRBV6-6 and TRBJ1-1; a possible D gene is TRBD1 (6 bases). V was trimmed by 9 bases and J by 2 bases, leaving 16 bases between them. Looked up from germline, CDR1 is MNHNY and CDR2 is SVGAGI (reference sequence). The CDR3 sequence is 14 residues long. The CDR3 coding sequence is TGTGCCAGTCACCCCCGGGACACCAACACTGAAGCTTTCTTT. Its translation: CASHPRDTNTEAFF.

This clonotype was recorded a few times. The rearrangement joins TRBV7-3 to TRBJ1-6; TRBD1 might be the D (5 bases). CDR1 SGHTA and CDR2 FQGTGA come from the germline V gene. The CDR3 contains 14 residues. V shed 3 bases and J shed 5 bases, with 8 bases lying between them. CDR3 coding DNA: TGTGCCAGCAGCTTGGGGGGTCATAATTCACCCCTCCACTTT. Translated: CASSLGGHNSPLHF.

This clonotype was detected a few times. This sequence joins TRBV20-1 and TRBJ2-3; D possibly corresponds to TRBD2 (6 bases). The CDR3 covers 14 residues. V shed 3 bases and J shed 4 bases, with 14 bases lying between them. Germline CDR1 and CDR2: DFQATT and SNEGSKA (reference sequence). As DNA, the CDR3 is TGCAGTGCTAGTGGCGGGGAGGCGGCAGATACGCAGTATTTT. This encodes CSASGGEAADTQYF.

This clonotype was seen more than once but under ten times. V is TRBV27 and J is TRBJ2-6; D is unclear. The length of the CDR3 is 17 residues. Germline V CDR1 and CDR2: MNHEY, SMNVEV (reference sequence). With 10 bases removed from V and 1 base from J, the gap between germline ends came to 20 bases. CDR3 protein: CANPGLEARSGANVLTF. DNA for the CDR3: TGTGCCAACCCTGGCCTTGAGGCGAGATCTGGGGCCAACGTCCTGACTTTC.

Many counts were recorded for this clonotype. This chain links TRBV3-1 with TRBJ2-5; D gene uncertain. The germline CDR1 and CDR2 sequences are LGHDT and YNNKEL (reference sequence). V lost 6 bases to trimming and J lost 2 bases, with 19 bases between them. This CDR3 has 16 residues. The CDR3 loop is CASSPISVTAQETQYF. The CDR3 region has the DNA TGTGCCAGCAGTCCCATCTCCGTAACAGCACAAGAGACCCAGTACTTC.

This clonotype was picked up many times. The chain has TRBV11-2 and TRBJ2-3, with 11 bases aligning to TRBD2. Germline trimming cut 5 bases from V and 6 bases from J; bases unmatched to any gene: 4. The CDR3 sequence is 14 residues long. Germline V gene data show CDR1 as SGHAT and CDR2 as FQNNGV. The CDR3 here is CASSPRTSGDTQYF. DNA for the CDR3: TGTGCCAGCAGCCCGCGGACTAGCGGGGATACGCAGTATTTT.

This clonotype has just a few counts. This chain links TRBV29-1 with TRBJ2-3; D is ambiguous. This CDR3 has 10 amino acids. Germline CDR1 SQVTM, CDR2 ANQGSEA. Deletions cut 8 bases from V and 8 bases from J, with 11 bases between. CDR3 amino acids: CSFMHVTQYF. CDR3 bases: TGCAGCTTTATGCACGTTACGCAGTATTTT.

There are a few counts of this clonotype. This chain uses TRBV9 with TRBJ2-7; D is unresolved. The CDR3 is 15 amino acids. Germline V gene data show CDR1 as SGDLS and CDR2 as YYNGEE. The V end was cut by 2 bases, the J end by 0 bases, with 12 bases between. CDR3 sequence (DNA): TGTGCCAGCAGCGTTACGCCAATGAGCTCCTACGAGCAGTACTTC. It specifies CASSVTPMSSYEQYF. The whole variable domain, remainder taken from reference TRBV9 and TRBJ2-7, is DSGVTQTPKHLITATGQRVTLRCSPRSGDLSVYWYQQSLDQGLQFLIQYYNGEERAKGNILERFSAQQFPDLHSELNLSSLELGDSALYFCASSVTPMSSYEQYFGPGTRLTVT.

This clonotype was seen a handful of times. The chain carries TRBV5-1 and TRBJ2-2, with D possibly TRBD1 on 6 matching bases. Germline CDR1 and CDR2: SGHRS and YFSETQ. The CDR3 sequence is 15 residues long. The germline V and J ends were trimmed by 3 bases and 6 bases, with 15 bases remaining between them. This CDR3 is CASSWDTGRAGELFF. CDR3 DNA sequence: TGCGCCAGCAGCTGGGACACAGGGCGGGCCGGGGAGCTGTTTTTT.

Many counts were recorded for this clonotype. The J gene is TRBJ1-2, the V gene TRBV4-1; D gene uncertain. The germline gives CDR1 MGHRA, CDR2 YSYEKL. Trimming cost V 0 bases and J 2 bases, with 10 bases left between them. The CDR3 length is 15 residues. CDR3 loop: CASSQDFGRNYGYTF. CDR3 coding DNA: TGCGCCAGCAGCCAAGATTTTGGCCGGAACTATGGCTACACCTTC.